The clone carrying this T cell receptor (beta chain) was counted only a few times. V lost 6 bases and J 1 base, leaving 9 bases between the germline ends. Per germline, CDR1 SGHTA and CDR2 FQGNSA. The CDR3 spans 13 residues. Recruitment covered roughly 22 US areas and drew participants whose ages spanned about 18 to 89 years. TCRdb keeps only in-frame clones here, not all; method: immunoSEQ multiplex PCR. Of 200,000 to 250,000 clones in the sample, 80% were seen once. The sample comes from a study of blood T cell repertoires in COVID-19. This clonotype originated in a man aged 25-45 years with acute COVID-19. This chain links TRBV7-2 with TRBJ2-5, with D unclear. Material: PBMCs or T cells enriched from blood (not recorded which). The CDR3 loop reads CASRRSTQETQYF. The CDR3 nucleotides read TGTGCCAGCAGGAGAAGCACCCAAGAGACCCAGTACTTC.